The next 26 T cell receptor beta chains were all read from a single sample in a study of blood T cells in healthy people across ages. A second PCR of 7 to 11 cycles used a sample-barcoded 5' primer and a J-beta primer mix. TCRdb redid the calling of the 5' RACE reads with MiXCR, one entry per CDR3 protein. The sample contains about 1.1 million distinct CDR3 sequences, roughly two fifths of which appear only once. Sequencing used blood. All receptors come from a man aged 18-30 years in good health.

This rearrangement joins TRBV5-1 to TRBJ2-1; D is possibly TRBD2 (5 bases). The J call may be incorrect, as the DNA end agrees better with TRBJ2-7. CDR1 is SGHRS and CDR2 is YFSETQ in the germline V gene. This CDR3 is 15 amino acids long. The CDR3 loop is CASSPRLHSYNEQYF. CDR3 nucleotides: TGCGCCAGCAGCCCCCGACTACATTCCTACAATGAGCAGTACTTC.

This clonotype has a handful of counts. The rearrangement joins TRBV12-3 or TRBV12-4 to TRBJ1-2, with D possibly matching TRBD1 (5 bases). CDR3 length equals 14 residues. Trimming stripped 6 bases from V and 8 bases from J, with 19 bases between. The CDR3 region is CASSRNLIRDGYTF. The DNA of the CDR3 is TGTGCCAGCAGCCGGAATTTGATTCGGGACGGCTACACCTTC.

The chain is built from TRBV2 and TRBJ1-1; tentative D call: TRBD1 (6 bases). The CDR3 has 14 residues. The V end lost 8 bases, the J end lost 7 bases, and 20 bases lay between the germline ends. CDR1 SNHLY and CDR2 FYNNEI come from the germline V gene. This CDR3 is CASPVPRGRGEAFF. The CDR3 coding sequence is TGTGCCAGCCCTGTCCCCCGTGGCAGGGGTGAAGCTTTCTTT.

This chain connects TRBV7-7 to TRBJ2-2; possibly TRBD2 for D (5 bases). The CDR3 runs to 16 residues. CDR1 is SSHAT, CDR2 FNYEAQ, per germline (reference sequence). Between the trimmed V and J ends, which lost 1 base and 1 base, there was a span of 10 bases. The CDR3 region has the DNA TGTGCCAGCAGCTTAGAGGGCGGGTTGAACACCGGGGAGCTGTTTTTT. It is translated as CASSLEGGLNTGELFF.

Comment on this clonotype: Germline and junction disagree at one end, which may indicate a read error. The chain links TRBV5-1 to TRBJ2-1; possible D gene TRBD2, 6 bases. The CDR3 has 15 residues. CDR1 is SGHRS, CDR2 YFSETQ, per germline. Written as DNA, the CDR3 is TGCACCAGCAGCTTCACTGTTCGGAGGGGCAATGAGCAGTTCTTC. As protein: CTSSFTVRRGNEQFF.

CDR3 sequence reads: CASSDSTSGGISSYNEQFF. In DNA, the CDR3 is TGTGCCAGCAGTGACTCGACTAGCGGGGGAATCAGCTCCTACAATGAGCAGTTCTTC. V is TRBV6-4 and J is TRBJ2-1, with TRBD2 matching 12 bases. V was clipped by 0 bases and J by 0 bases; unmatched bases: 6. Germline V CDR1 and CDR2: MRHNA, SNTAGT. The CDR3 runs to 19 residues.

J is TRBJ2-5 and V is TRBV6-2 or TRBV6-3; weak D call: TRBD2 (6 bases). This CDR3 spans 15 amino acids. Per the germline V gene, CDR1 is MNHEY and CDR2 is SVGEGT. The ends were cut back, 0 bases at V and 11 bases at J, with 19 bases in the middle. CDR3 DNA sequence: TGTGCCAGCAGTTACTCGATTGGGGGGAACAATGAGCAGTACTTC. It specifies CASSYSIGGNNEQYF.

This chain uses TRBV7-9 with TRBJ1-1, with 7 positions matching TRBD1. Germline V gene sequence: CDR1 SEHNR, CDR2 FQNEAQ (reference sequence). The CDR3 totals 13 residues. With 6 bases clipped from V and 5 bases from J, the junction kept 6 bases outside the gene matches. The CDR3, as DNA: TGTGCCAGCAGTATACAGGGGTCAACTGAAGCTTTCTTT. Translated: CASSIQGSTEAFF.

This clonotype was counted ten times or more. The chain recombines TRBV12-3 or TRBV12-4 with TRBJ2-1; 7 bases agree with TRBD2. The CDR3 spans 17 residues. Trimming cost V 5 bases and J 14 bases; bases outside gene matches: 24. CDR3 nucleotide sequence: TGTGCCAGCAGTCCCCCGGGTAGCGGGTCAAATACGGGGGAGGAGTTCTTC. It specifies CASSPPGSGSNTGEEFF.

The chain recombines TRBV6-5 with TRBJ1-2; the D is unclear. The CDR3 runs 15 residues. V gave up 7 bases and J gave up 5 bases, with 20 bases separating them. Germline CDR1 MNHEY, CDR2 SVGAGI. The CDR3 DNA sequence: TGTGCCAGCATTGAGGCCCCCGGGGAATCATATGGCTACACCTTC. It translates to CASIEAPGESYGYTF.

The rearrangement uses TRBV27 and TRBJ1-2; no clear D. The CDR3 has 14 residues. V was clipped by 3 bases and J by 5 bases, with 13 bases between them. Germline lookup yields CDR1 MNHEY and CDR2 SMNVEV (reference sequence). CDR3 sequence reads: CASSFGQDQYGYTF. The CDR3 nucleotides read TGTGCCAGCAGTTTTGGGCAAGATCAATATGGCTACACCTTC.

The gene calls are TRBV29-1 and TRBJ2-1; no firm D call. V lost 2 bases, J lost 12 bases, and 11 bases lay in between. Germline CDR1 and CDR2: SQVTM and ANQGSEA. The CDR3 contains 11 residues. The CDR3 loop reads CSVEPLGGQFF. DNA of the CDR3: TGCAGCGTTGAACCGCTCGGTGGGCAGTTCTTC.

Of note for this clonotype: A much larger clone is a single base away; this may be a read error. V gene TRBV5-1 combines with J gene TRBJ1-2; D uncertain. The CDR3 has 14 amino acids. V lost 0 bases and J lost 6, with 12 bases in between. CDR1 and CDR2 from the germline V gene are SGHRS and YFSETQ. CDR3 nucleotide sequence: TGCGCCAGCAGCTTGGATGCGGACCCCGATGGCTACACCTTC. As protein: CASSLDADPDGYTF.

A remark on this clonotype: A much larger clone is a single base away; this may be a read error. CDR3 DNA: TGTGCCGGCAGCTTAGGACCCGGGGATACGCAGTATTTT. It yields the protein CAGSLGPGDTQYF. The rearrangement links TRBV11-2 to TRBJ2-3; no firm D call. CDR1 is SGHAT, CDR2 FQNNGV, per germline. This CDR3 comprises 13 residues.

Details on this clonotype: One junction end does not reproduce the germline sequence, and a read error may be involved. The V call is TRBV2, the J call TRBJ1-4; D remains ambiguous. Germline loops: CDR1 SNHLY, CDR2 FYNNEI. The CDR3 is 12 residues long. CDR3 DNA sequence: TGTGCCGGCAGTGAAGATGGTGAAAAACTGTTTTTT. It specifies CAGSEDGEKLFF.

This clonotype turned up a few times. The chain uses TRBV20-1 and TRBJ2-3, with D perhaps TRBD2 (5 bases). Germline V CDR1 and CDR2: DFQATT, SNEGSKA (reference sequence). The CDR3 consists of 15 residues. Deletions cut 8 bases from V and 4 bases from J, with 22 bases between. Here the CDR3 reads CSSPGLAQSSDTQYF. The CDR3 DNA sequence: TGCAGTTCCCCCGGGCTAGCCCAATCTTCAGATACGCAGTATTTT.

This clonotype was counted only a few times. This rearrangement joins TRBV29-1 to TRBJ2-3, with D possibly matching TRBD1 (6 bases). Trimming took off 6 bases at V and 0 bases at J, with 16 bases between the two ends. This CDR3 has 15 residues. CDR1 is SQVTM and CDR2 is ANQGSEA in the germline V gene. The CDR3 sequence: CSVLTGHSSTDTQYF. CDR3 nucleotide sequence: TGCAGCGTCTTAACAGGGCATTCTAGCACAGATACGCAGTATTTT.

The chain is built from TRBV20-1 and TRBJ2-7; 9 bases match TRBD2. Unmatched junction bases numbered 5, after V lost 4 bases and J lost 7 bases. Looked up from germline, CDR1 is DFQATT and CDR2 is SNEGSKA (reference sequence). The CDR3 sequence is 12 residues long. The CDR3 bases are TGCAGTGCTACGGGACTAGCTAATGAGCAGTACTTC. It is translated as CSATGLANEQYF.

The chain couples TRBV6-2 or TRBV6-3 to TRBJ1-5; D gene uncertain. Germline CDR1 MNHEY, CDR2 SVGEGT. The ends were cut back, 5 bases at V and 2 bases at J, with 19 bases in the middle. This CDR3 spans 17 amino acids. CDR3 sequence reads: CASSRTPGFEGNQPQHF. CDR3 sequence (DNA): TGTGCCAGCAGTCGAACCCCGGGGTTCGAGGGCAATCAGCCCCAGCATTTT.

The rearrangement uses TRBV7-6 and TRBJ2-1, with D possibly being TRBD1 (6 bases). CDR1 is SGHVS and CDR2 is FNYEAQ in the germline V gene. V shed 5 bases and J shed 4 bases, with 15 bases lying between them. This CDR3 has 15 residues. In nucleotides, the CDR3 is TGTGCCAGCAGCCTTCGGACAGATTATTACAATGAGCAGTTCTTC. Translation gives CASSLRTDYYNEQFF.

A few counts support this clonotype. This chain connects TRBV2 to TRBJ2-1; a weak D match, TRBD1 (6 bases). The CDR3 loop spans 15 amino acids. Germline V gene lookup returns CDR1 SNHLY and CDR2 FYNNEI. The ends were cut back, 8 bases at V and 3 bases at J, with 17 bases in the middle. CDR3 coding DNA: TGTGCCAGCGTCCTGAGCAGGGGCAGCTACAATGAGCAGTTCTTC. This gives the protein CASVLSRGSYNEQFF.

This clonotype was recorded a few times. The J gene is TRBJ1-5, the V gene TRBV6-2 or TRBV6-3, with a weak D call TRBD1 (6 bases). This CDR3 spans 17 amino acids. The germline gives CDR1 MNHEY, CDR2 SVGEGT. V lost 5 bases and J lost 0, with 17 bases in between. The CDR3: CASSRFGQTYSNQPQHF. Written as DNA, the CDR3 is TGTGCCAGCAGTCGTTTCGGACAGACCTATAGCAATCAGCCCCAGCATTTT.

This clonotype appeared a few times. The chain uses TRBV6-1 and TRBJ2-1, with TRBD2 as a possible D gene (5 bases). The V end lost 4 bases, the J end lost 8 bases, and 9 bases lay between the germline ends. The CDR3 covers 12 residues. CDR1 and CDR2 (germline): MNHNS, SASEGT. The CDR3 sequence is CASSAMEDEQFF. For the CDR3, the DNA is TGTGCCAGCAGTGCAATGGAGGATGAGCAGTTCTTC.

In this sample, this clonotype turned up a few times. The genes are TRBV7-9 and TRBJ1-2; perhaps TRBD1 as D (6 bases). The CDR3 runs to 14 residues. The V and J ends lost 0 bases and 4 bases respectively, with 9 bases between them. The V gene's germline CDR1 is SEHNR and CDR2 FQNEAQ (reference sequence). CDR3: CASSLAGAIYGYTF. The CDR3 DNA is TGTGCCAGCAGCTTAGCGGGGGCCATCTATGGCTACACCTTC.

This clonotype was seen many times. The gene calls are TRBV5-1 and TRBJ2-1; TRBD1 agrees at 7 bases. CDR1 and CDR2 (germline): SGHRS, YFSETQ. V shed 6 bases, J shed 1 base, and the junction held 4 bases outside the gene matches. This CDR3 comprises 14 residues. This CDR3 is CASTPGGSYNEQFF. The CDR3 region has the DNA TGCGCCAGCACCCCAGGGGGTTCCTACAATGAGCAGTTCTTC.

J is TRBJ2-2 and V is TRBV29-1; D call uncertain. The CDR3 runs 12 residues. V lost 7 bases and J 3 bases, leaving 9 bases between the germline ends. Per the germline V gene, CDR1 is SQVTM and CDR2 is ANQGSEA. Here the CDR3 reads CSAPGHTGELFF. The CDR3 DNA sequence: TGCAGCGCTCCTGGGCACACCGGGGAGCTGTTTTTT.